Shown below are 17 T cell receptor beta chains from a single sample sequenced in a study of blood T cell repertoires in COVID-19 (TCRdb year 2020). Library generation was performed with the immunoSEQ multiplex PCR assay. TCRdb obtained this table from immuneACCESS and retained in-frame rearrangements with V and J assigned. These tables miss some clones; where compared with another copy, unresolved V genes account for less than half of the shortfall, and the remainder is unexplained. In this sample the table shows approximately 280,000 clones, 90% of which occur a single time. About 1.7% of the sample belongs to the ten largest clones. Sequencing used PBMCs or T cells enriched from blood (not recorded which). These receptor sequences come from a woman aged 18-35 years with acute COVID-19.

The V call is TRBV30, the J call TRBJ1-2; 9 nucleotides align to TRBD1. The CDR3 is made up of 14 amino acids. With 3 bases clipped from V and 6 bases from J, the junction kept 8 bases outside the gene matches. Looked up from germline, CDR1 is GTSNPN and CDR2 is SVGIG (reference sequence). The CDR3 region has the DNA TGTGCCTGGAGAAATACAGGGGGCTTGCATGGCTACACCTTC. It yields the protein CAWRNTGGLHGYTF.

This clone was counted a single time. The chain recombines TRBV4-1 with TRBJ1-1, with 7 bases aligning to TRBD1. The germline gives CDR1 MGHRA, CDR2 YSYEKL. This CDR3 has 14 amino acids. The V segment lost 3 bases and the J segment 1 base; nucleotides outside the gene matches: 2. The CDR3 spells CASSQGQTNTEAFF. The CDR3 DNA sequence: TGCGCCAGCAGCCAGGGACAGACGAACACTGAAGCTTTCTTT.

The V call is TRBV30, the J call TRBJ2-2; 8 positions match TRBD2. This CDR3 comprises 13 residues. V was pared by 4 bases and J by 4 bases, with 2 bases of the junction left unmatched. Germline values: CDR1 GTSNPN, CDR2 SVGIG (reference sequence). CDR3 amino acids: CAWMRGATGELFF. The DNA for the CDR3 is TGTGCCTGGATGCGGGGGGCCACCGGGGAGCTGTTTTTT.

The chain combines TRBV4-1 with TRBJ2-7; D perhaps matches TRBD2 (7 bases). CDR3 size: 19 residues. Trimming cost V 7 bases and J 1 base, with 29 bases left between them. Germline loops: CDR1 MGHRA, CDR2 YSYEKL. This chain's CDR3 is CASTRFWNRDGGRSYEQYF. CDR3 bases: TGCGCCAGCACCAGGTTCTGGAACAGGGACGGCGGGAGATCCTACGAGCAGTACTTC.

This chain's CDR3 is CASSLYRGSGVETQYF. In DNA, the CDR3 is TGTGCCAGCAGTTTATATCGCGGGAGTGGCGTGGAGACCCAGTACTTC. The J gene is TRBJ2-5, the V gene TRBV27; 7 nucleotides align to TRBD2. CDR3 length equals 16 residues. Germline values: CDR1 MNHEY, CDR2 SMNVEV (reference sequence). Trimming cost V 1 base and J 5 bases; bases outside gene matches: 10.

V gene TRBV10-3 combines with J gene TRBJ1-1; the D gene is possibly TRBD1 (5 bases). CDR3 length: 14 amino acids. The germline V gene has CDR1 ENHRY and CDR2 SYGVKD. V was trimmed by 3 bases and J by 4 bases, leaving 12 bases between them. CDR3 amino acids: CAISDRALGTEAFF. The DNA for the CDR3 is TGTGCCATCAGTGACAGGGCTCTGGGCACTGAAGCTTTCTTT.

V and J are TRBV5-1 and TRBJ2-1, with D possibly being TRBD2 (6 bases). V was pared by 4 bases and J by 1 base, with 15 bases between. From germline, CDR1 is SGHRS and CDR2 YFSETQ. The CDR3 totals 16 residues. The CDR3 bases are TGCGCCAGCAGCGCAAACTCCGCGGGATCCTACAATGAGCAGTTCTTC. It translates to CASSANSAGSYNEQFF.

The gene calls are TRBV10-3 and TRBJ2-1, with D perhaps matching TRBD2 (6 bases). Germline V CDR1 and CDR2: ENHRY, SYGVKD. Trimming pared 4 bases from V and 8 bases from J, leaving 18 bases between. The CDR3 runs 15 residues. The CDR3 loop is CAISGGIAALDEQFF. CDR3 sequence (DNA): TGTGCCATCAGTGGGGGGATAGCGGCATTAGATGAGCAGTTCTTC.

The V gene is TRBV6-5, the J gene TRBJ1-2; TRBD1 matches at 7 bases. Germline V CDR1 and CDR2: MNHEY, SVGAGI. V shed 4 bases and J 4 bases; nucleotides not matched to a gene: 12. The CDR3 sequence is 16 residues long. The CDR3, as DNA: TGTGCCAGCAGTTTCCAGCGACAGGGTAGTGTCTATGGCTACACCTTC. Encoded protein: CASSFQRQGSVYGYTF.

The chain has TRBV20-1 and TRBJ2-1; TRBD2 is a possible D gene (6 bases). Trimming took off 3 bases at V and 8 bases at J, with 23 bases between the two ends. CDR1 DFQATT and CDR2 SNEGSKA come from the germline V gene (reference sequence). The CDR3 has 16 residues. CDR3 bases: TGCAGTGCTAGTGATGCACGTAGCGGTTTACGCGATGAGCAGTTCTTC. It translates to CSASDARSGLRDEQFF.

CDR3 nucleotides: TGTGCCAGCAGCTTACCCTTGGACAAGGACTACAATGAGCAGTTCTTC. Residues: CASSLPLDKDYNEQFF. The rearrangement joins TRBV7-9 to TRBJ2-1, with D perhaps TRBD1 (5 bases). The germline V gene encodes CDR1 SEHNR and CDR2 FQNEAQ (reference sequence). The V end was cut by 2 bases, the J end by 3 bases, with 14 bases between. The CDR3 has 16 amino acids.

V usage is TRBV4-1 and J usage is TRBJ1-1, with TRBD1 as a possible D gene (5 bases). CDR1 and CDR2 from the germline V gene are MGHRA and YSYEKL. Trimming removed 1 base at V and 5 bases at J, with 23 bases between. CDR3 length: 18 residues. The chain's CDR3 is CASSQAVWRGQGGTEAFF. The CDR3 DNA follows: TGCGCCAGCAGCCAAGCTGTTTGGAGAGGGCAGGGAGGAACTGAAGCTTTCTTT.

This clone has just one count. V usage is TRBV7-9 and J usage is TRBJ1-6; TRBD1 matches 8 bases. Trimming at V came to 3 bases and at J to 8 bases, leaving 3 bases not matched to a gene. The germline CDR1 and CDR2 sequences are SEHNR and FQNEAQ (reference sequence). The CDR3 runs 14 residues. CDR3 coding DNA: TGTGCCAGCAGCTTCGGACAGGGCTATTCACCCCTCCACTTT. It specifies CASSFGQGYSPLHF.

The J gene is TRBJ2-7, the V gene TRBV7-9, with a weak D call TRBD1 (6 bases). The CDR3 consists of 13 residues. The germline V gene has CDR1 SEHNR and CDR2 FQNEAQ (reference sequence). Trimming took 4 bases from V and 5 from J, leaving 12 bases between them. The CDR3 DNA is TGTGCCAGCAGCTATATAGGGGGTCACGAGCAGTACTTC. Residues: CASSYIGGHEQYF.

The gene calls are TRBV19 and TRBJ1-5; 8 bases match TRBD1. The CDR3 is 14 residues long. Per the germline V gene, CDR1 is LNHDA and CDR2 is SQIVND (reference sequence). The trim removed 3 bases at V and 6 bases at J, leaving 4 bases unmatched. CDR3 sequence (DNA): TGTGCCAGTAGTATGGACAGGGAGGGTCAGCCCCAGCATTTT. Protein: CASSMDREGQPQHF.

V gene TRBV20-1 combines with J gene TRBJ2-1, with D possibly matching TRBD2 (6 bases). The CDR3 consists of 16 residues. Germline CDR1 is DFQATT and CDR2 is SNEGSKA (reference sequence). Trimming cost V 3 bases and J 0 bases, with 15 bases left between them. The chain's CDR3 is CSASMILAYSYNEQFF. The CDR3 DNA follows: TGCAGTGCTAGTATGATCCTAGCGTACTCCTACAATGAGCAGTTCTTC.

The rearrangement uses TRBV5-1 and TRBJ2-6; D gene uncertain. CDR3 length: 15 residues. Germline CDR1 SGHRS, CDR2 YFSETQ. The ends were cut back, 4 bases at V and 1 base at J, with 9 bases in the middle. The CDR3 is CASSAPMSGANVLTF. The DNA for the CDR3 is TGCGCCAGCAGCGCCCCTATGTCTGGGGCCAACGTCCTGACTTTC.